This entry describes one T cell receptor (beta chain). These data come from a study of control samples from healthy donors and cancer patients. The protocol was immunoSEQ multiplex PCR, while the TCRdb copy is restricted to in-frame clones and leaves out a portion. The sample holds some 120,000 clones, approximately 89% seen once. V was clipped by 0 bases and J by 5 bases, with 9 bases between them. The CDR3 length is 13 residues. The V gene's germline CDR1 is SGHNT and CDR2 YYREEE (reference sequence). Sequenced material: blood. V is TRBV5-4 and J is TRBJ2-7; D unresolved. The TCR sequence derives from a young man in good health. The CDR3 DNA reads as TGTGCCAGCAGCTTGGCATGGGGAAACGAGCAGTACTTC. Translation: CASSLAWGNEQYF. The whole variable domain, filled in from reference TRBV5-4 and TRBJ2-7, reads ETGVTQSPTHLIKTRGQQVTLRCSSQSGHNTVSWYQQALGQGPQFIFQYYREEENGRGNFPPRFSGLQFPNYSSELNVNALELDDSALYLCASSLAWGNEQYFGPGTRLTVT.